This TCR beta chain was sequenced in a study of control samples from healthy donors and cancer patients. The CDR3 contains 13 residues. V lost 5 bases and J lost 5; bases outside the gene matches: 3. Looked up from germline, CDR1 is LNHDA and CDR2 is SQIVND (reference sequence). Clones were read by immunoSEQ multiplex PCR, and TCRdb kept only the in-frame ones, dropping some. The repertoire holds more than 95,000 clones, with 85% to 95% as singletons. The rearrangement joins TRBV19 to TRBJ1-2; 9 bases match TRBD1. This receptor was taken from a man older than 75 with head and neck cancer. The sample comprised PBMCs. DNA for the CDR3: TGTGCCAGTAGTGCTGGACAGGGGTATGGCTACACCTTC. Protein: CASSAGQGYGYTF.